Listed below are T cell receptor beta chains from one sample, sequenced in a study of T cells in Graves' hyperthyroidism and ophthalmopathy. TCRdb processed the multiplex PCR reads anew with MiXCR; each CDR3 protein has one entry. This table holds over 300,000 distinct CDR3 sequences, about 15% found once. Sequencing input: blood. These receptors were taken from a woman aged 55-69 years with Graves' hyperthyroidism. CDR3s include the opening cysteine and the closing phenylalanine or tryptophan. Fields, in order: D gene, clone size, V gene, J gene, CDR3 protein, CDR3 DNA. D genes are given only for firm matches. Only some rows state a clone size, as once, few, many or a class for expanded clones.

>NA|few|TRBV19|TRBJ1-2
CASSIGPGPYGYTF
TGTGCCAGTAGTATCGGGCCAGGCCCCTATGGCTACACCTTC
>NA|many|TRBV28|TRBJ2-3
CASSLSGYHTDTQYF
TGTGCCAGCAGTTTATCCGGCTACCACACAGATACGCAGTATTTT
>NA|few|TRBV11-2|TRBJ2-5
CASSLVYSTYAYF
TGTGCCAGCAGCTTAGTGTACTCCACTTACGCGTACTTC
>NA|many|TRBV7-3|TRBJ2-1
CASSHYPQGPYNEQFF
TGTGCCAGCAGCCACTACCCTCAGGGACCTTACAATGAGCAGTTCTTC
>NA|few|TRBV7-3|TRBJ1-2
CASSLYQATFLPF
TGTGCCAGCAGCTTATATCAGGCCACCTTTTTGCCCTTC
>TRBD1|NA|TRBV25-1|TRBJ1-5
CASSASGQGPQPQHF
TGTGCCAGCAGTGCCTCGGGACAGGGTCCTCAGCCCCAGCATTTT
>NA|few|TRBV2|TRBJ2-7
CASTSRDRSDEQYF
TGTGCCTCCACCTCCCGTGACAGGTCCGACGAGCAGTACTTC
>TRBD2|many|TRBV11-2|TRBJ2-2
CASSPREAPTGELFF
TGTGCCAGCAGCCCGCGGGAGGCCCCCACCGGGGAGCTGTTTTTT
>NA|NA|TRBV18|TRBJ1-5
CASSPQYSNQPQHF
TGTGCCAGCTCACCACAGTATAGCAATCAGCCCCAGCATTTT
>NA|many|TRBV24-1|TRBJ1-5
CATSDTGPGGNQPQHF
TGTGCCACCAGTGATACGGGACCAGGCGGCAATCAGCCCCAGCATTTT
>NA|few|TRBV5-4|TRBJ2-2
CASSSTSGGDYTGELFF
TGTGCCAGCAGCTCGACCTCAGGGGGGGATTACACCGGGGAGCTGTTTTTT
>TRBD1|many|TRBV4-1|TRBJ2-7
CASSQTDRGSTYEQYF
TGCGCCAGCAGCCAAACGGACAGGGGGAGCACCTACGAGCAGTACTTC
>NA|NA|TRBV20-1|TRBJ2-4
CSASSWGKNIQYF
TGCAGTGCCTCTAGTTGGGGCAAAAACATTCAGTACTTC
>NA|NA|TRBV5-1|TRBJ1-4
CASSLTVANEKLFF
TGCGCCAGCAGCCTAACTGTGGCTAATGAAAAACTGTTTTTT
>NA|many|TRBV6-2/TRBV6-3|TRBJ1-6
CASSYGDRTLHF
TGTGCCAGCAGTTATGGGGATCGAACCCTCCACTTT
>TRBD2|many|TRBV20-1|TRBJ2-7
CSARVGSGSHEQYF
TGCAGTGCTAGAGTAGGTAGCGGGAGCCACGAGCAGTACTTC
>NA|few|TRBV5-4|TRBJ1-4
CASSLRANEKLFF
TGTGCCAGCAGCTTGCGGGCAAATGAAAAACTGTTTTTT
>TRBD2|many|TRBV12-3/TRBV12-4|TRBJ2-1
CAAGGSQYNEQFF
TGTGCAGCGGGCGGGAGTCAATACAATGAGCAGTTCTTC
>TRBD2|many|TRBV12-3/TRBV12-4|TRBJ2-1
CASQRLAGVNEQFF
TGTGCCAGCCAACGACTAGCGGGTGTCAATGAGCAGTTCTTC
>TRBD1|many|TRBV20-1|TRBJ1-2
CSARDLRRDRARYGYTF
TGCAGTGCTAGAGATTTGAGACGGGACAGGGCTCGCTATGGCTACACCTTC
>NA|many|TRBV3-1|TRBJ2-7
CASSQEGSSYEQYF
TGTGCCAGCAGCCAAGAGGGCAGCTCCTACGAGCAGTACTTC
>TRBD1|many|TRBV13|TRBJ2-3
CASSLGGGVSTDTQYF
TGTGCCAGCAGCTTAGGAGGGGGCGTAAGTACAGATACGCAGTATTTT
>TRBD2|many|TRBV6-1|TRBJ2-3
CACKGGGGVAGGFPTDTQYF
TGTGCCTGCAAGGGCGGGGGAGGAGTAGCGGGAGGCTTCCCCACAGATACGCAGTATTTT
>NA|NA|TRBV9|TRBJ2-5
CASSVGTDGRGTQYF
TGTGCCAGCAGCGTTGGGACGGACGGCCGTGGGACCCAGTACTTC
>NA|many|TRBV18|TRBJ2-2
CASSPLETLNTGELFF
TGTGCCAGCTCACCACTGGAGACTTTGAACACCGGGGAGCTGTTTTTT
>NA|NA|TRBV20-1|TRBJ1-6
CSARDRQFSPLHF
TGCAGTGCCCGGGACCGGCAATTCTCACCCCTCCACTTT
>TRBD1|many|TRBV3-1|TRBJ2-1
CASSQEGQGNEQFF
TGTGCCAGCAGCCAAGAGGGACAGGGTAATGAGCAGTTCTTC
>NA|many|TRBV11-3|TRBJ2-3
CASSFLGSYTQYF
TGTGCCAGCAGCTTTTTGGGTTCTTATACGCAGTATTTT
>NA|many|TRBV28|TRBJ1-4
CASSRRITNEKLFF
TGTGCCAGCAGTCGACGAATTACTAATGAAAAACTGTTTTTT